This section outlines one T cell receptor beta chain sequence together with its context. In its sample, this clonotype was seen a few times. Its antigen is not yet known. No qualities accompany the bases; no much larger clone lies one base away. The source of the sample is a study of T-cell memory formation after mild COVID-19 listed by TCRdb under 2021. Some background on the complete study: TCR sequence clusters from the two donors were found to be largely donor specific. T-cell clones expanding and contracting after mild COVID-19 in two donors were tracked by longitudinal TCRalpha and TCRbeta repertoire sequencing. Two young, previously healthy adult volunteers, one female and one male, were included in the cohort. Findings and caveats that apply to the study as a whole: Whether the second-wave clones peaking on day 37 were SARS-CoV-2 specific was not confirmed. Some responding clones were detected in pre-infection memory, suggesting pre-existing cross-reactive memory T cells joined the SARS-CoV-2 response. Only two mild cases were covered by the study, and larger cohorts that include severe cases with pre-infection samples were considered necessary. Balanced CD4/CD8 phenotypes were observed for clones contracting from day 15 to 85, whereas a bias towards CD4+ was observed for a second wave of clones expanding from day 15 to 37. Contracting CD4+ clones were found mainly in CM and EM memory subsets, while CD8+ clones were enriched in EMRA.

The germline ends are 18 bases apart after V is trimmed by 5 bases and J by 6 bases. Taken from cysteine to phenylalanine, the CDR3 has 15 residues. The entry retains the CDR3 DNA only, 45 bases that are in frame from base 1. CDR1 and CDR2, looked up from the germline V gene, are SGHTA and FQGNSA. Ficoll-Paque density gradient centrifugation was the method used to isolate PBMCs. The reads were generated on an Illumina NovaSeq 6000. cDNA libraries for TCRalpha and TCRbeta were prepared by 5'RACE using constant-segment primers, with sample barcodes and unique molecular identifiers added. Trizol reagent was used to extract RNA from every sample. Libraries were amplified in two PCR steps, with a second sample barcode and Illumina TruSeq adapters added in the second step. Sequencing of the libraries was done on an Illumina NovaSeq, producing 2 x 150 bp paired-end reads. In the paper's pipeline: Demultiplexing of reads and collapsing into UMI-guided consensus sequences were performed with migec v1.2.7. With mixcr v2.1.11, UMI consensuses were aligned to TRA and TRB V and J templates and assembled into clonotypes. A clonotype was counted as expanded or contracted only when both edgeR and NoisET called the clonotype significant, with the noise models trained on biological replicates. For edgeR calls, the cutoffs were a false discovery rate-adjusted p below 0.01 and a log2 fold-change threshold of 1. As an exploratory analysis of dynamics, PCA with hierarchical clustering was applied to max-normalized trajectories of the 1000 most abundant clonotypes. Separately sequenced CD4+ and CD8+ repertoires were used to assign a CD4 or CD8 phenotype to each responding clone. TCRdb reworked the public reads: Q25 trimming with fastp, MiXCR clone assembly, productive beta chains retained. CDR3 protein duplicates are merged, each entry listing the most common genes and DNA. These V and J calls derive from TCRdb rather than the authors' analysis. The sample table holds around 80,000 distinct CDR3 sequences, of which 10% to 15% were seen once. The ten top clones hold 41% of the sample.

The sequenced sample was PBMCs or a T cell subset sorted from them (not recorded which). This clonotype was obtained from a young man who had mild COVID-19 (a few samples of this study predate the infection). The sample titles of this study are shuffled in the database, so cell type and time point are left out; the donor was told from shared clones. The sequence links TRBV7-2 to TRBJ2-3; D gene: possibly TRBD2, on 6 matching bases. The CDR3 protein: CASSLSLNLADTQYF. The DNA sequence is as follows: TGTGCCAGCAGCCTATCCTTAAACCTAGCGGATACGCAGTATTTT.